Following are 12 T cell receptor beta chains from one sample sequenced in a study of T cells after yellow fever vaccination. Each CDR3 protein gets one entry after TCRdb re-called the 5' RACE reads with MiXCR. The profile shows more than 95,000 distinct CDR3 sequences, 6.5% to 8% of them singletons. Sequenced material: CD4+ T cells sorted from PBMCs, taken 9 to 10 days after the first yellow fever vaccination. These receptors were obtained from a man aged 18 to 29 who received the YFV17D yellow fever vaccine.

This clonotype was counted ten times or more. The J gene is TRBJ1-2, the V gene TRBV7-9; a weak D match, TRBD1 (5 bases). The CDR3 loop spans 13 amino acids. Germline V gene sequence: CDR1 SEHNR, CDR2 FQNEAQ (reference sequence). V lost 2 bases and J 3 bases, leaving 7 bases between the germline ends. The CDR3 region has the DNA TGTGCCAGCAGCTTAACGGGGGACTATGGCTACACCTTC. Protein sequence: CASSLTGDYGYTF.

The sample holds many counts of this clonotype. This chain joins TRBV5-1 and TRBJ2-2; 8 bases match TRBD1. The CDR3 totals 13 residues. Germline V gene sequence: CDR1 SGHRS, CDR2 YFSETQ. Trimming took 4 bases from V and 5 from J; bases not matched to a gene: 1. The CDR3 reads CASSRTGTGELFF. CDR3 DNA: TGCGCCAGCAGCCGGACAGGGACCGGGGAGCTGTTTTTT.

In its sample, this clonotype was seen many times. This chain uses TRBV15 with TRBJ1-2; 7 bases line up with TRBD1. The CDR3 contains 16 residues. Germline V gives CDR1 LNHNV, CDR2 YYDKDF (reference sequence). V lost 0 bases to trimming and J lost 4 bases; unmatched junction nucleotides: 8. The CDR3 is CATSRDFGQAAYGYTF. DNA of the CDR3: TGTGCCACCAGCAGAGACTTTGGACAGGCTGCCTATGGCTACACCTTC.

This clonotype was picked up many times. The V and J genes are TRBV7-6 and TRBJ2-2; maybe TRBD1 (6 bases). V was cut by 5 bases and J by 6 bases, with 19 bases left in between. Germline assignment: CDR1 SGHVS and CDR2 FNYEAQ. The CDR3 length is 16 residues. As DNA, the CDR3 is TGTGCCAGCAGCCCTCGGCCGGGACAACAACCCGGGGAGCTGTTTTTT. Residues: CASSPRPGQQPGELFF.

The table lists this clonotype with a few counts. CDR3 region: CASSQQPAALNYEQYF. As DNA, the CDR3 is TGTGCCAGCAGCCAACAGCCTGCCGCGCTGAACTACGAGCAGTACTTC. The chain carries TRBV3-1 and TRBJ2-7; D not certain. CDR3 length equals 16 residues. Germline CDR1 LGHDT, CDR2 YNNKEL (reference sequence). Deletions cut 2 bases from V and 3 bases from J, with 17 bases between.

V usage is TRBV5-1 and J usage is TRBJ1-6, with a tentative D call TRBD1 (5 bases). Germline V CDR1 and CDR2: SGHRS, YFSETQ. The CDR3 runs 16 residues. Trimming stripped 0 bases from V and 3 bases from J, with 10 bases between. The CDR3 coding sequence is TGCGCCAGCAGCTTGGCTGGGACCCGCTATAATTCACCCCTCCACTTT. Protein sequence: CASSLAGTRYNSPLHF.

The sample holds a few counts of this clonotype. This chain joins TRBV18 and TRBJ2-7; D is unresolved. Between the trimmed V and J ends, which lost 3 bases and 2 bases, there was a span of 8 bases. The CDR3 has 13 amino acids. The germline V gene encodes CDR1 KGHSH and CDR2 LQKENI. CDR3: CASSPPSTYEQYF. In nucleotides, the CDR3 is TGTGCCAGCTCACCTCCTTCTACCTACGAGCAGTACTTC.

This clonotype has a count of ten or more. The chain combines TRBV6-5 with TRBJ1-2; possibly TRBD1 for D (5 bases). CDR1 is MNHEY, CDR2 SVGAGI, per germline. V was clipped by 6 bases and J by 4 bases, with 15 bases between them. The CDR3 totals 14 residues. CDR3 bases: TGTGCCAGCAGCCCTGGGGGTAAAGGCTATGGCTACACCTTC. It specifies CASSPGGKGYGYTF.

This clonotype showed up many times. The rearrangement joins TRBV12-3 or TRBV12-4 to TRBJ2-7; D might be TRBD1 or TRBD2, each matching 5 bases. V was cut by 6 bases and J by 3 bases, with 12 bases left in between. CDR3 length: 13 residues. The CDR3, as DNA: TGTGCCAGCAGGGGAGAGGGGAACTACGAGCAGTACTTC. The encoded protein is CASRGEGNYEQYF.

At least ten counts were recorded for this clonotype. The chain links TRBV28 to TRBJ1-1, with no clear D. The CDR3 covers 13 residues. Deletions cut 2 bases from V and 6 bases from J, with 10 bases between. Germline CDR1 is MDHEN and CDR2 is SYDVKM. CDR3 bases: TGTGCCAGCAGTTTAGTCCGCAAACCTGAAGCTTTCTTT. It codes for CASSLVRKPEAFF.

As regards this clonotype: This sequence may be a read error, since a much larger clone differs from it by one base. The rearrangement joins TRBV7-2 to TRBJ1-5; 7 bases are a match to TRBD1. The CDR3 covers 16 residues. Germline assignment: CDR1 SGHTA and CDR2 FQGNSA. CDR3 in amino acids: CVSSNTAGGRNQPQHF. CDR3 in DNA: TGTGTCAGCAGCAACACGGCAGGGGGACGCAATCAGCCCCAGCATTTT.

This clonotype was seen ten or more times. The chain combines TRBV4-3 with TRBJ2-5; no firm D call. Germline V gene sequence: CDR1 LGHNA, CDR2 YSLEER. The CDR3 has 13 residues. Between the trimmed V and J ends, which lost 1 base and 5 bases, there was a span of 8 bases. The CDR3 DNA reads TGCGCCAGCAGCCAAGTGTTTCGGGAGACCCAGTACTTC. Amino acids: CASSQVFRETQYF.